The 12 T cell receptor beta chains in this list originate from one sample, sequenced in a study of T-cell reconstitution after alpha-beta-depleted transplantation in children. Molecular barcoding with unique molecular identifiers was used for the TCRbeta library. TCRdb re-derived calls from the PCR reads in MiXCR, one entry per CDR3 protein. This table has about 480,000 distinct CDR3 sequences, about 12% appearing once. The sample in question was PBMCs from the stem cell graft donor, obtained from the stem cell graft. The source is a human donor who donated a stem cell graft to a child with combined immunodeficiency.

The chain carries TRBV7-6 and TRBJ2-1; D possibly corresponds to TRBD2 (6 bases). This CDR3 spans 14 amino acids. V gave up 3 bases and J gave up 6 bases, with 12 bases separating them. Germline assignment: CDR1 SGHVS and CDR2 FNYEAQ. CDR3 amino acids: CASSFAGPGNEQFF. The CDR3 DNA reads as TGTGCCAGCAGCTTCGCGGGGCCAGGCAATGAGCAGTTCTTC.

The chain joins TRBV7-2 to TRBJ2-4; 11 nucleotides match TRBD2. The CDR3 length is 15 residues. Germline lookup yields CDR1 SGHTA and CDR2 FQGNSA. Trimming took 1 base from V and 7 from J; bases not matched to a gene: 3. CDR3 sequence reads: CASSLGSGRANIQYF. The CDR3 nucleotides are TGTGCCAGCAGCTTAGGTAGCGGGAGGGCGAACATTCAGTACTTC.

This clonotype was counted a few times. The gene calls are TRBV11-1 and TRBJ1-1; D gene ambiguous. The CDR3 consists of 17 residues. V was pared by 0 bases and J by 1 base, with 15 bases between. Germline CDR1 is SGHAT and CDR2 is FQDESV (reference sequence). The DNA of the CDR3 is TGTGCCAGCAGCTTAGCGTACGGACTTACAGCGAACACTGAAGCTTTCTTT. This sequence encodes CASSLAYGLTANTEAFF.

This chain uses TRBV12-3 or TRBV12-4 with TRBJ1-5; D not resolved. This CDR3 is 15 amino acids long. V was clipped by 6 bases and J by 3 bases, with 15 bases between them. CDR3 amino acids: CASSMGRYDNQPQHF. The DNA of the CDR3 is TGTGCCAGCAGCATGGGTCGATACGACAATCAGCCCCAGCATTTT.

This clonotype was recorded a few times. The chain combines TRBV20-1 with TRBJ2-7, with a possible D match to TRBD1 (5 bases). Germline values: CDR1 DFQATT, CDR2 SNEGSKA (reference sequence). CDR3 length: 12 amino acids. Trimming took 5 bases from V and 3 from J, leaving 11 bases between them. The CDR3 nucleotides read TGCAGTGCTTTTGGGCAGGGCTACGAGCAGTACTTC. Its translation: CSAFGQGYEQYF.

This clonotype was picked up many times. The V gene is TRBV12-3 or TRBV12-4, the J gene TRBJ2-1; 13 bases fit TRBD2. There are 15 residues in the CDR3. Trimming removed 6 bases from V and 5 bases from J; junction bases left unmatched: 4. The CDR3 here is CASSLGLAGNNEQFF. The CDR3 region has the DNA TGTGCCAGCAGCCTGGGACTAGCGGGGAACAATGAGCAGTTCTTC.

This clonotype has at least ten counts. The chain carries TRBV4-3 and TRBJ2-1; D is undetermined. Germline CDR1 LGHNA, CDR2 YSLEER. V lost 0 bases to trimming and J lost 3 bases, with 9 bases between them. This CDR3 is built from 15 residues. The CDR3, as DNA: TGCGCCAGCAGCCAAGATTACGGGTACTACAATGAGCAGTTCTTC. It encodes CASSQDYGYYNEQFF.

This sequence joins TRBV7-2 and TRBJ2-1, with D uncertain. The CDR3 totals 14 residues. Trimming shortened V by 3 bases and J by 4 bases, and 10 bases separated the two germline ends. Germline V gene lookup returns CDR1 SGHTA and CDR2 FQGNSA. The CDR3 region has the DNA TGTGCCAGCAGCTTCTTACAGATTTACAATGAGCAGTTCTTC. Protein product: CASSFLQIYNEQFF.

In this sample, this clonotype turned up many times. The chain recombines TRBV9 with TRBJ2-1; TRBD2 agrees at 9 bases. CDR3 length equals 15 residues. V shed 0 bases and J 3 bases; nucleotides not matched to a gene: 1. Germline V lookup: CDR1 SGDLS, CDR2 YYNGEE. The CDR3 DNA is TGTGCCAGCAGCGTAGGAGCGGGAGGCTACAATGAGCAGTTCTTC. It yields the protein CASSVGAGGYNEQFF.

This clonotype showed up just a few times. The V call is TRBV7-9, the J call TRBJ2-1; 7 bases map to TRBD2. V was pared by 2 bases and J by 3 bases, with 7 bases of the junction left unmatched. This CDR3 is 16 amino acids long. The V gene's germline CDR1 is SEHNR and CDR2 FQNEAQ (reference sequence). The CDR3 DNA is TGTGCCAGCAGCTTAAGGGGAGGGGTCGTCTACAATGAGCAGTTCTTC. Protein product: CASSLRGGVVYNEQFF.

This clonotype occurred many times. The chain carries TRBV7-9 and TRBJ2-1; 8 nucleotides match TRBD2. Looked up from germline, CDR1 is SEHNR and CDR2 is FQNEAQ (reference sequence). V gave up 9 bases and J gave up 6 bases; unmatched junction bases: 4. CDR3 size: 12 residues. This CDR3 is CASKREGNEQFF. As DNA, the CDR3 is TGTGCCAGTAAACGGGAGGGCAATGAGCAGTTCTTC.

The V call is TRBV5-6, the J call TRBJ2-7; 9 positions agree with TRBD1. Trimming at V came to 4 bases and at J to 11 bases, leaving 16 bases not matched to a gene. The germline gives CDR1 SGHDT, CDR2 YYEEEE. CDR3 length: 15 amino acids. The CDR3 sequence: CASSTGTGGRTWKYF. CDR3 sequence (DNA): TGTGCCAGCAGCACCGGCACAGGGGGCAGGACCTGGAAGTACTTC. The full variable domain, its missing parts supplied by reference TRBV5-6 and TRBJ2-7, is DAGVTQSPTHLIKTRGQQVTLRCSPKSGHDTVSWYQQALGQGPQFIFQYYEEEERQRGNFPDRFSGHQFPNYSSELNVNALLLGDSALYLCASSTGTGGRTWKYFGPGTRLTVT.